The present T cell receptor (beta chain) was sequenced within a study of blood T cell repertoires in COVID-19 (dated by TCRdb to about 2020). At the level of the whole study: The collaborator samples originated in the United States, Italy and Spain and spanned the acute and convalescent phases of COVID-19. The material from the prospective study consisted of cDNA or gDNA derived from T cells, B-cell-depleted T cells, or PBMCs. Deeply sampled blood TCRbeta repertoires from subjects exposed to, actively infected with, or recovered from COVID-19 were included in the dataset. The repertoires were released in a freely available public database meant as a resource for research on the immune response to SARS-CoV-2. The samples were drawn from the first 160 participants of the ongoing ImmuneRACE study and from over a thousand subjects provided by 6 global collaborators. The sample metadata nearly always contained a de-identified subject ID, COVID-19 status, age in years and sex. Where HLA class I and class II types were available, the types were taken from metadata supplied by the sample provider, not from assay-based typing. Broad study findings and their caveats: How much clinical and demographic metadata was included differed by source and by participant, and the metadata was provided uncurated.

Collaborating institutions collected whole blood in K2EDTA tubes following their own protocols. Collaborator samples were shipped for TCRbeta analysis as frozen whole blood, isolated PBMCs, or DNA extracted from either sample type. CDR1 and CDR2 (MDHEN, SYDVKM) derive from the germline V gene. The CDR3 sequence holds 15 residues, the cysteine and phenylalanine included. The kept DNA is CDR3 alone, 45 bases in frame from the first base. V loses 5 bases, J loses 0 bases, and the germline ends lie 13 bases apart. With respect to this clone: Its antigen is not yet known. Per-base quality was not reported, and no clone a single base away is much larger than it.

TCRbeta CDR3 regions were amplified from genomic DNA using the immunoSEQ Assay, a bias-controlled multiplex PCR. On the study's bioinformatics: Within the assay, amplification of reference gene primers was used to estimate how many nucleated cells each sample contained. To quantify the absolute abundance of each unique TCRbeta CDR3 rearrangement, sequence reads were collapsed and filtered. For each sample, productive Simpson clonality was calculated as the square root of Simpson's diversity index across productive rearrangements. In its TCRdb copy, this immuneACCESS table keeps in-frame sequences only and misses some clones. Where compared with another copy, unresolved V genes explain less than half of these, and the others have no known cause. V and J calls and clone size are those listed in that table; D and trimming were worked out from the DNA. The sample contains about 14,000 clones, about 86% of them found a single time. 40% to 65% of the sample comes from the top ten.

The chain couples TRBV28 to TRBJ1-1, with no confidently assigned D gene. This TCR derives from a man aged 60-69 years with acute or convalescent COVID-19. The specimen was peripheral blood. The CDR3 region reads CASSPPTLMNTEAFF. In nucleotide form, the sequence is TGTGCCAGCAGTCCCCCGACTCTTATGAACACTGAAGCTTTCTTT. When the CDR3 is completed using the reference TRBV28 and TRBJ1-1 genes on either side, the full variable domain is DVKVTQSSRYLVKRTGEKVFLECVQDMDHENMFWYRQDPGLGLRLIYFSYDVKMKEKGDIPEGYSVSREKKERFSLILESASTNQTSMYLCASSPPTLMNTEAFFGQGTRLTVV.